The subject of this entry is one T cell receptor beta chain. The target of this receptor is not known. The sample belongs to a study of CXCR3-negative and CXCR3-positive naive CD8 T cells (dated by TCRdb to about 2019). Study-wide context: In total, 130 million to 150 million TRB reads were obtained, which works out to roughly 1.5 +/- 0.3 million reads per library. For the TRBV-TRBJ cluster analysis, the naive subsets came from 5 or 6 donors, while the memory cells came from 3 donors. Diversity and physicochemical repertoire analyses covered around 10 donors pooled from two independent experiments.

The sequencer was a NextSeq 550. The Human TCR Profiling Kit (MiLaboratory) was used to prepare UMI-labeled 5' RACE TRB cDNA libraries. The full amount of extracted RNA was used for cDNA synthesis, and the full amount of resulting cDNA was used for PCR amplification. Libraries were prepared in parallel using an identical number of PCR cycles. The authors' analysis ran thus. About 52,000 +/- 9,100 unique UMI-labeled TRB cDNA molecules per library were extracted with MIGEC and MiXCR, with at least two reads per UMI required. On average, about 40,000 +/- 10,000 functional in-frame TRB CDR3 nucleotide clonotypes lacking stop codons were found per library. After downsampling to 5000 UMI-labeled TRB molecules per sample, diversity metrics such as normalized Shannon-Wiener and Chao1 were calculated in VDJtools. Clonotype-size-weighted physicochemical properties of the central five CDR3 residues (interaction energy, strength, volume and Kidera factor 4) were computed in VDJtools. TCRdb reprocessed the sequencing reads and holds a single record per CDR3 protein sequence, with no DNA. The V and J calls follow TCRdb's processing rather than the paper's. The sample's records list tens of thousands of distinct CDR3 sequences. Together, the top ten hold roughly 0.64% of the sample.

The germline V gene (reference sequence) sets CDR1 to DFQATT and CDR2 to SNEGSKA. The CDR3 contains 12 residues, cysteine and phenylalanine counted. The protein alone is recorded here. Study-wide findings and limitations: Comparably high repertoire diversity was found in both naive subsets, whereas much lower repertoire diversity was found in memory CD8+ T cells. Compared with CXCR3-negative naive cells, CXCR3-positive naive cells had TRB CDR3s with higher hydrophobicity (lower Kidera factor 4), lower energy, and higher strength and volume indices. Surface CD5, linked to self-reactivity in mice, was comparable between naive subsets; TCR interaction strength was therefore also inferred from TRB CDR3 physicochemical properties. Naive CXCR3-negative and CXCR3-positive cells from the same donor showed similar TRBV-TRBJ usage, whereas memory cells showed distinct patterns. CXCR3 expression partially decreased after cryopreservation, so most assays used freshly isolated PBMCs.

Each CD8+ T cell subset was flow-sorted in triplicate, and 250,000 to 300,000 cells per subset were placed directly into RLT lysis buffer. To exclude memory contaminants, naive CD8+ T cells were stringently defined as CD45RO-CCR7+CD27+CD95-. Peripheral blood mononuclear cells were isolated from buffy coats by standard density gradient centrifugation. Naive CXCR3-negative and CXCR3-positive CD8+ T cells were flow-sorted using a FACSAria III. Total RNA was extracted from sorted cells using an RNeasy Mini Kit. This chain is built from TRBV20-1 and TRBJ2-1; the D gene TCRdb calls, TRBD1, cannot be checked with no DNA. The receptor's source is a human donor in good health. Some clones in this sample may be carry-over from other donors' samples. Sequenced material: naive CXCR3+ CD8+ T cells from blood. The cell subset or site label of this sample denotes: CD45RO-CCR7+CD27+CD95- naive CD8+ T cells expressing CXCR3 (TNR3+). This receptor carries the CDR3 CSARDEGGEQFF.